These 31 T cell receptor beta chains originate from one sample sequenced in a study of a mutant IDH1 vaccine in newly diagnosed glioma. Assay: immunoSEQ multiplex PCR; the TCRdb copy retains only in-frame clones and omits some. The sample has about 25,000 clones; 93% are singletons. Specified time point: baseline, week 1 (first vaccination visit). Treatment: pre-vaccination baseline after standard-of-care therapy. The specimen was PBMCs, collected from a glioma patient treated with radiotherapy, temozolomide or both. The receptor set was obtained from a man aged 40-49 years with glioma.

The chain joins TRBV10-3 to TRBJ2-2; D unclear. The CDR3 runs 16 residues. V was clipped by 4 bases and J by 2 bases, with 14 bases between them. CDR1 and CDR2 from the germline V gene are ENHRY and SYGVKD. The CDR3 sequence: CAISGGRDTNTGELFF. CDR3 coding DNA: TGTGCCATCAGTGGGGGTAGAGACACCAACACCGGGGAGCTGTTTTTT.

The J gene is TRBJ1-1, the V gene TRBV6-1; no clear D. The CDR3 has 14 residues. CDR1 and CDR2 (germline): MNHNS, SASEGT. Trimming stripped 5 bases from V and 8 bases from J, with 18 bases between. CDR3 protein: CASSSYGRGLEAFF. The CDR3 coding sequence is TGTGCCAGCAGTTCCTATGGTCGGGGTCTGGAAGCTTTCTTT.

The rearrangement links TRBV9 to TRBJ2-1, with TRBD1 as a possible D gene (5 bases). Germline loops: CDR1 SGDLS, CDR2 YYNGEE. CDR3 length equals 13 residues. Trimming removed 1 base from V and 5 bases from J, with 7 bases in between. CDR3 in DNA: TGTGCCAGCAGCGTATCAGGGAACAATGAGCAGTTCTTC. This gives the protein CASSVSGNNEQFF.

Only one count was recorded for this clone. The chain is built from TRBV12-5 and TRBJ2-3, with D unclear. Trimming removed 1 base at V and 8 bases at J, with 13 bases between. This CDR3 has 14 amino acids. The germline V gene encodes CDR1 LGHNT and CDR2 FRNRAP. CDR3 in DNA: TGTGCTAGTGGTTTGGAATCCGTCCCTGTTACGCAGTATTTT. This codes for CASGLESVPVTQYF.

The chain is built from TRBV6-1 and TRBJ1-6; TRBD1 aligns across 7 bases. Germline values: CDR1 MNHNS, CDR2 SASEGT. Trimming at V came to 3 bases and at J to 6 bases, leaving 2 bases not matched to a gene. The CDR3 spans 14 residues. In nucleotides, the CDR3 is TGTGCCAGCAGTGACCGACAGGGTAATTCACCCCTCCACTTT. It codes for CASSDRQGNSPLHF.

This clone was recorded only once. The rearrangement links TRBV27 to TRBJ2-3, with a possible D match to TRBD2 (7 bases). Trimming pared 8 bases from V and 6 bases from J, leaving 21 bases between. The CDR3 is 15 residues long. Germline V CDR1 and CDR2: MNHEY, SMNVEV (reference sequence). CDR3: CASSNGTRRGDTQYF. Written as DNA, the CDR3 is TGTGCCAGCTCAAACGGGACACGGCGGGGGGATACGCAGTATTTT.

The chain links TRBV7-2 to TRBJ1-1; D uncertain. The CDR3 extends over 12 amino acids. The V and J ends lost 2 bases and 11 bases respectively, with 12 bases between them. Germline V gene data show CDR1 as SGHTA and CDR2 as FQGNSA. The CDR3 here is CASSLPGLTAFF. In nucleotides, the CDR3 is TGTGCCAGCAGCTTACCCGGACTAACCGCTTTCTTT.

This sequence joins TRBV30 and TRBJ2-7; perhaps TRBD1 as D (6 bases). Germline V CDR1 and CDR2: GTSNPN, SVGIG (reference sequence). This CDR3 comprises 13 residues. Trimming shortened V by 8 bases and J by 6 bases, and 20 bases separated the two germline ends. Written as DNA, the CDR3 is TGTGCCCGTGTGGAAACAGGGTTGGGCGAGCAGTACTTC. Its protein is CARVETGLGEQYF.

The chain links TRBV6-9 to TRBJ2-3; D remains unclear. Germline-derived CDR1 and CDR2 are MNHGY and SVAAGI. The CDR3 length is 14 residues. The germline V and J ends were trimmed by 8 bases and 3 bases, with 15 bases remaining between them. In nucleotides, the CDR3 is TGTGCCAGCGGCCCCCCGTGTGGGACAGATACGCAGTATTTT. It specifies CASGPPCGTDTQYF.

V and J are TRBV2 and TRBJ1-5; 9 bases match TRBD1. Looked up from germline, CDR1 is SNHLY and CDR2 is FYNNEI. The CDR3 sequence is 15 residues long. V shed 6 bases and J 7 bases; nucleotides not matched to a gene: 10. This CDR3 is CASSPGQGSGQPQHF. CDR3 nucleotides: TGTGCCAGCAGCCCGGGACAGGGATCGGGACAGCCCCAGCATTTT.

J is TRBJ2-3 and V is TRBV4-1; 14 bases are a match to TRBD2. CDR1 MGHRA and CDR2 YSYEKL come from the germline V gene. Trimming cost V 0 bases and J 2 bases; bases outside gene matches: 7. The CDR3 has 19 amino acids. The CDR3 sequence is CASSQDELGLAGVTDTQYF. The CDR3 DNA reads TGCGCCAGCAGCCAAGATGAGCTGGGACTAGCGGGGGTCACAGATACGCAGTATTTT.

About this clone: The sample carries other DNA sequences with the same CDR3. This chain links TRBV5-1 with TRBJ1-2; 7 bases are shared with TRBD1. This CDR3 comprises 15 residues. V was clipped by 0 bases and J by 1 base; unmatched bases: 3. Germline V gives CDR1 SGHRS, CDR2 YFSETQ. The CDR3 DNA reads as TGCGCCAGCAGCTTGGGGGGACAGAATAACTATGGCTACACCTTC. As protein: CASSLGGQNNYGYTF.

The chain uses TRBV5-1 and TRBJ1-3; no clear D. Germline CDR1 reads SGHRS; CDR2 reads YFSETQ. The CDR3 length is 13 residues. Trimming pared 0 bases from V and 6 bases from J, leaving 7 bases between. The CDR3 coding sequence is TGCGCCAGCAGCTTGGATCCTCAAAACACCATATATTTT. Translated: CASSLDPQNTIYF.

The chain has TRBV6-1 and TRBJ1-4; the D is unclear. CDR1 and CDR2 from the germline V gene are MNHNS and SASEGT. The V and J ends lost 2 bases and 11 bases respectively, with 12 bases between them. The CDR3 totals 13 residues. CDR3: CASSEPDIRKLFF. CDR3 sequence (DNA): TGTGCCAGCAGTGAACCCGATATAAGGAAACTGTTTTTT.

This clone showed up just a few times. CDR3 loop: CASTRARGPWETQYF. CDR3 DNA: TGTGCCAGCACCCGAGCTAGGGGACCCTGGGAGACCCAGTACTTC. The gene calls are TRBV11-2 and TRBJ2-5, with D perhaps matching TRBD1 or TRBD2 (5 bases each). Germline V gene lookup returns CDR1 SGHAT and CDR2 FQNNGV. V shed 7 bases and J shed 5 bases, with 20 bases lying between them. CDR3 size: 15 residues.

The chain is built from TRBV5-4 and TRBJ1-1; TRBD1 is a possible D gene (6 bases). Germline V gene data show CDR1 as SGHNT and CDR2 as YYREEE (reference sequence). Between the trimmed V and J ends, which lost 3 bases and 5 bases, there was a span of 11 bases. There are 13 residues in the CDR3. CDR3 region: CASSYYDRTEAFF. The CDR3 DNA is TGTGCCAGCAGCTATTATGACAGGACTGAAGCTTTCTTT. Supplemented by reference TRBV5-4 and TRBJ1-1, the full variable domain reads ETGVTQSPTHLIKTRGQQVTLRCSSQSGHNTVSWYQQALGQGPQFIFQYYREEENGRGNFPPRFSGLQFPNYSSELNVNALELDDSALYLCASSYYDRTEAFFGQGTRLTVV.

This chain links TRBV7-6 with TRBJ2-1; no clear D. The ends were cut back, 6 bases at V and 9 bases at J, with 12 bases in the middle. The germline CDR1 and CDR2 sequences are SGHVS and FNYEAQ. The CDR3 is 12 residues long. CDR3 nucleotides: TGTGCCAGCAGATCCTGGGGTGGTGAGCAGTTCTTC. Protein: CASRSWGGEQFF.

This sequence joins TRBV2 and TRBJ1-5, with a possible D match to TRBD1 (6 bases). Trimming left V 5 bases short and J 1 base short, with 12 bases between. The germline gives CDR1 SNHLY, CDR2 FYNNEI. The CDR3 has 15 amino acids. The chain's CDR3 is CASSPQGASNQPQHF. DNA of the CDR3: TGTGCCAGCAGTCCACAGGGAGCCAGCAATCAGCCCCAGCATTTT.

The chain has TRBV23-1 and TRBJ2-3; no clear D. Being an ORF, TRBV23-1 has a function that is uncertain. The CDR3 has 15 amino acids. V lost 2 bases and J 3 bases, leaving 12 bases between the germline ends. CDR3 DNA sequence: TGCGCCAGCAGTCAAGATAAGAACGGTACAGATACGCAGTATTTT. Its protein is CASSQDKNGTDTQYF.

J is TRBJ1-1 and V is TRBV10-1, with D possibly being TRBD1 (5 bases). Trimming shortened V by 6 bases and J by 0 bases, and 8 bases separated the two germline ends. Germline CDR1 and CDR2: WNHNN and SYGVQD (reference sequence). CDR3 length equals 13 residues. The CDR3 sequence: CASRDSLNTEAFF. The CDR3 coding sequence is TGCGCCAGCAGAGACAGCTTGAACACTGAAGCTTTCTTT.

The chain carries TRBV7-3 and TRBJ2-3; TRBD1 might be the D (6 bases). The CDR3 runs to 15 residues. Trimming took off 5 bases at V and 0 bases at J, with 12 bases between the two ends. The germline CDR1 and CDR2 sequences are SGHTA and FQGTGA. For the CDR3, the DNA is TGTGCCAGCAGCCTCCGACAGGCTAGCACAGATACGCAGTATTTT. It codes for CASSLRQASTDTQYF.

The V gene is TRBV10-1, the J gene TRBJ2-3, with D perhaps matching TRBD1 (5 bases). The CDR3 covers 13 residues. CDR1 is WNHNN and CDR2 is SYGVQD in the germline V gene (reference sequence). V lost 2 bases and J 7 bases, leaving 10 bases between the germline ends. CDR3 amino acids: CASSEGAGYTQYF. The CDR3, as DNA: TGCGCCAGCAGTGAGGGGGCCGGTTATACGCAGTATTTT.

The V and J genes are TRBV6-5 and TRBJ2-1; 10 nucleotides match TRBD2. Germline CDR1 MNHEY, CDR2 SVGAGI. J gave up 6 bases and V 3 bases, and 8 bases lay outside the gene matches. The CDR3 runs to 16 residues. The CDR3 DNA is TGTGCCAGCAGTTATACCGGGACTAGCGCCTTCAATGAGCAGTTCTTC. This gives the protein CASSYTGTSAFNEQFF.

This rearrangement joins TRBV25-1 to TRBJ2-3; D is unresolved. CDR1 is MGHDK, CDR2 SYGVNS, per germline. This CDR3 comprises 14 residues. V lost 2 bases and J 0 bases, leaving 6 bases between the germline ends. In DNA form, the CDR3 reads TGTGCCAGCAGTGAACCCGCGAGCACAGATACGCAGTATTTT. Amino acids: CASSEPASTDTQYF.

V gene TRBV5-1 combines with J gene TRBJ1-1; 10 nucleotides align to TRBD1. After removal of 0 bases from V and 5 bases from J, the junction contained 1 base not matched to a gene. CDR3 length equals 14 residues. Germline loops: CDR1 SGHRS, CDR2 YFSETQ. The DNA for the CDR3 is TGCGCCAGCAGCTTGGGGGGACAGGGGACTGAAGCTTTCTTT. Translating gives CASSLGGQGTEAFF.

This clone showed up just once. CDR3 sequence (DNA): TGTGCCAGCAGTGAACGCCTCCAGGGGAGGGGTGAAGCTTTCTTT. Translating gives CASSERLQGRGEAFF. The rearrangement links TRBV25-1 to TRBJ1-1; possible D gene TRBD1, 6 bases. V gave up 2 bases and J gave up 7 bases, with 17 bases separating them. Germline values: CDR1 MGHDK, CDR2 SYGVNS. The CDR3 is made up of 15 amino acids.

The genes are TRBV9 and TRBJ2-7, with a weak D call TRBD1 (6 bases). This CDR3 comprises 13 residues. Trimming removed 3 bases at V and 3 bases at J, with 10 bases between. Germline CDR1 SGDLS, CDR2 YYNGEE. The CDR3 here is CASSEGDIYEQYF. In nucleotides, the CDR3 is TGTGCCAGCAGCGAGGGGGACATCTACGAGCAGTACTTC.

The V gene is TRBV18, the J gene TRBJ2-7, with TRBD2 matching 7 bases. J gave up 6 bases and V 1 base, and 9 bases lay outside the gene matches. The CDR3 consists of 15 residues. Germline CDR1 is KGHSH and CDR2 is LQKENI. CDR3 loop: CASSPQGGSSVEQYF. Written as DNA, the CDR3 is TGTGCCAGCTCACCACAGGGCGGGAGTTCTGTCGAGCAGTACTTC.

The chain employs TRBV11-2 and TRBJ2-1, with no clear D. Germline V CDR1 and CDR2: SGHAT, FQNNGV. CDR3 length: 12 amino acids. Trimming pared 5 bases from V and 7 bases from J, leaving 9 bases between. The chain's CDR3 is CASSPPGNEQFF. In DNA, the CDR3 is TGTGCCAGCAGCCCCCCCGGGAATGAGCAGTTCTTC. Full variable domain (remainder filled in from reference TRBV11-2 and TRBJ2-1): EAGVAQSPRYKIIEKRQSVAFWCNPISGHATLYWYQQILGQGPKLLIQFQNNGVVDDSQLPKDRFSAERLKGVDSTLKIQPAKLEDSAVYLCASSPPGNEQFFGPGTRLTVL.

This clone was detected a few times. The chain combines TRBV4-1 with TRBJ2-3; D is undetermined. The CDR3 contains 17 residues. Germline V gives CDR1 MGHRA, CDR2 YSYEKL. With 5 bases removed from V and 1 base from J, the gap between germline ends came to 19 bases. CDR3 in DNA: TGCGCCAGCAGCGATGAATTCTCGGGCTCCCGCACAGATACGCAGTATTTT. Translated, it gives CASSDEFSGSRTDTQYF.

In DNA, the CDR3 is TGTGCCAGAAGGGTTGGCCCCCACGAGCAGTACTTC. Protein: CARRVGPHEQYF. V gene TRBV5-3 combines with J gene TRBJ2-7, with D uncertain. TRBV5-3 is noted as an ORF with a role that remains uncertain. V dropped 5 bases and J dropped 5 bases, with 11 bases sitting between them. The CDR3 sequence is 12 residues long.